The next 5 T cell receptor beta chains were all read from a single sample in a study of blood T cell repertoires in COVID-19 (TCRdb year 2020). Library creation used the immunoSEQ multiplex PCR assay. What TCRdb holds here is the immuneACCESS table cut down to in-frame rearrangements. Part of the clones is not present; checked against another copy, under half of the missing clones reflect an unresolved V gene, and the others are unexplained. The table for this sample lists 200,000 to 250,000 clones; 82% of them were counted only once. The top ten constitute roughly 3.5% of the sample. Input material: PBMCs or T cells enriched from blood (not recorded which). The receptors originated from a woman aged 60-75 years who had recovered from COVID-19.

This chain links TRBV6-2 or TRBV6-3 with TRBJ1-2; D remains ambiguous. This CDR3 region has 14 residues. V shed 1 base and J shed 0 bases, with 6 bases lying between them. Germline V gene sequence: CDR1 MNHEY, CDR2 SVGEGT. Written as DNA, the CDR3 is TGTGCCAGCAGTTACTGGGGAGCTAACTATGGCTACACCTTC. It specifies CASSYWGANYGYTF.

This chain uses TRBV25-1 with TRBJ2-1; 9 bases align to TRBD1. J was trimmed by 2 bases and V by 5 bases; bases with no gene match: 7. The CDR3 has 16 residues. Germline V lookup: CDR1 MGHDK, CDR2 SYGVNS. This CDR3 reads CASSRTDRGTYNEQFF. CDR3 sequence (DNA): TGTGCCAGCAGTCGGACGGACAGGGGTACCTACAATGAGCAGTTCTTC. Filled out from reference TRBV25-1 and TRBJ2-1, the complete variable domain reads EADIYQTPRYLVIGTGKKITLECSQTMGHDKMYWYQQDPGMELHLIHYSYGVNSTEKGDLSSESTVSRIRTEHFPLTLESARPSHTSQYLCASSRTDRGTYNEQFFGPGTRLTVL.

The rearrangement links TRBV6-4 to TRBJ2-1, with 10 bases that match TRBD1. The CDR3 extends over 14 amino acids. Trimming at V came to 6 bases and at J to 8 bases, leaving 7 bases not matched to a gene. Germline V lookup: CDR1 MRHNA, CDR2 SNTAGT. CDR3 bases: TGTGCCAGCAGCCGGGACAGGGGTTCCGATGAGCAGTTCTTC. This translates into CASSRDRGSDEQFF.

V gene TRBV5-5 combines with J gene TRBJ1-4; tentatively, D is TRBD1 (6 bases). Between the trimmed V and J ends, which lost 0 bases and 6 bases, there was a span of 12 bases. The V gene's germline CDR1 is SGHKS and CDR2 YYEKEE (reference sequence). This CDR3 contains 15 residues. The CDR3 nucleotides read TGTGCCAGCAGCTTGGATGGATACAGGGATGAAAAACTGTTTTTT. It is translated as CASSLDGYRDEKLFF.

The CDR3 is CASSSQGDSNQPQHF. The CDR3 region has the DNA TGTGCCAGCAGTTCACAGGGAGATAGCAATCAGCCCCAGCATTTT. The V gene is TRBV2, the J gene TRBJ1-5, with D possibly matching TRBD1 (6 bases). The germline CDR1 and CDR2 sequences are SNHLY and FYNNEI. CDR3 length: 15 residues. The V gene lost 5 bases and the J gene lost 0 bases, with 11 bases spanning the gap.